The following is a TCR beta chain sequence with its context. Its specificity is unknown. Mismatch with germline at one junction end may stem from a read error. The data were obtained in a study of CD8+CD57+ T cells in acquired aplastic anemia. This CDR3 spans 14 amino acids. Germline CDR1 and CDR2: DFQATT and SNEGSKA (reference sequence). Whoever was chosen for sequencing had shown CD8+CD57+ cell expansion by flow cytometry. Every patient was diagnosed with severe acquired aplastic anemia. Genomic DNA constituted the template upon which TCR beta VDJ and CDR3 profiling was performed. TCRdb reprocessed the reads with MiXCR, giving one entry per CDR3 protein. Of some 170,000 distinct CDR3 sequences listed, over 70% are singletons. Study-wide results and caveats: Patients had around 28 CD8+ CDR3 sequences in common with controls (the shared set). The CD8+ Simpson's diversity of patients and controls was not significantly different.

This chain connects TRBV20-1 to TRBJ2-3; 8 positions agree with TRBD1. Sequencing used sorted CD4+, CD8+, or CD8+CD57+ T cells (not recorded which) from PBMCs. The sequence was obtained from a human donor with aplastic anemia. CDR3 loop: CSARDETGADTRYF. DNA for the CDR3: TGCAGTGCTAGAGATGAGACAGGGGCAGATACGCGGTATTTT.